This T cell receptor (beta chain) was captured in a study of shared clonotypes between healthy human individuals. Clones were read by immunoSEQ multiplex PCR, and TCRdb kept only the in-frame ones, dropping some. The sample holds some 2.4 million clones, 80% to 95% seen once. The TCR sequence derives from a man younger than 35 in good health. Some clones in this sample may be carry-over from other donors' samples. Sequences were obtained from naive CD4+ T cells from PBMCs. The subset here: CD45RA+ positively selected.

The CDR3 nucleotides read TGTGCCAGCTCTCAGAGAGGGGCCCAAGAGACCCAGTACTTC. Protein: CASSQRGAQETQYF. V is TRBV11-3 and J is TRBJ2-5, with D possibly called TRBD1 or TRBD2 (5 bases each). The CDR3 has 14 residues. Germline CDR1 reads SGHNT; CDR2 reads YENEEA. The V end was cut by 8 bases, the J end by 1 base, with 14 bases between.